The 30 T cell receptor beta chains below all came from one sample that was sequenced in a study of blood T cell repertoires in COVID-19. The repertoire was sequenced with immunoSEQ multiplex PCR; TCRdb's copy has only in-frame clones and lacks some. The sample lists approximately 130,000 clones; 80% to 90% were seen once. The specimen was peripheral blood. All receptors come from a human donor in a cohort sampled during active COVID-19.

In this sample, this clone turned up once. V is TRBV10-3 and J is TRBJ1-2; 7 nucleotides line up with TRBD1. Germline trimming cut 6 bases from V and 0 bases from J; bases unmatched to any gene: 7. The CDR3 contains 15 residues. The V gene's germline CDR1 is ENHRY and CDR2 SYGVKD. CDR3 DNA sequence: TGTGCCATCAGCGGGACAGCCTTCCCTAACTATGGCTACACCTTC. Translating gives CAISGTAFPNYGYTF.

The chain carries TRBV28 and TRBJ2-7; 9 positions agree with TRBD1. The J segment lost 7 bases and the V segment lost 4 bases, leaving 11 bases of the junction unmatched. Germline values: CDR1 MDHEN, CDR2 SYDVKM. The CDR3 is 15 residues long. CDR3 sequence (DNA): TGTGCCAGCAGTTCGGAAGTACAGGGGGCGCGAGAGCAGTACTTC. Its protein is CASSSEVQGAREQYF.

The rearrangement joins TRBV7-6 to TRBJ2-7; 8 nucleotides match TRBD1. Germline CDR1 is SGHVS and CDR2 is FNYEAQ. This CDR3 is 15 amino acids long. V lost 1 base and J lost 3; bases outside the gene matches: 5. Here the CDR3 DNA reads TGTGCCAGCAGCTTAGAAGCAGGGGGCGACTACGAGCAGTACTTC. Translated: CASSLEAGGDYEQYF. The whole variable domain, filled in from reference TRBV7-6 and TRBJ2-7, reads GAGVSQSPRYKVTKRGQDVALRCDPISGHVSLYWYRQALGQGPEFLTYFNYEAQQDKSGLPNDRFSAERPEGSISTLTIQRTEQRDSAMYRCASSLEAGGDYEQYFGPGTRLTVT.

CDR3 in DNA: TGCAGCGTTCAGGACAGCGATCAGCCCCAGCATTTT. Its protein product is CSVQDSDQPQHF. This sequence joins TRBV29-1 and TRBJ1-5, with TRBD1 as a possible D gene (6 bases). The CDR3 has 12 amino acids. Germline loops: CDR1 SQVTM, CDR2 ANQGSEA. V dropped 5 bases and J dropped 5 bases, with 10 bases sitting between them.

The CDR3 loop reads CASSLFPGTGPLMNTEAFF. In DNA form, the CDR3 reads TGTGCCAGCAGCTTATTTCCCGGGACAGGCCCACTAATGAACACTGAAGCTTTCTTT. This chain uses TRBV7-9 with TRBJ1-1; 8 positions match TRBD1. The CDR3 has 19 amino acids. CDR1 is SEHNR, CDR2 FQNEAQ, per germline (reference sequence). The V segment lost 2 bases and the J segment 0 bases; nucleotides outside the gene matches: 14.

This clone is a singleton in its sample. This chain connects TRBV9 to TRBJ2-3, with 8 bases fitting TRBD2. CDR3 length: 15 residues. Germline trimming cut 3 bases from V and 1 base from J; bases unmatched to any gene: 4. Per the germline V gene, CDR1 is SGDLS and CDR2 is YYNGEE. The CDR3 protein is CASSGVTSGTDTQYF. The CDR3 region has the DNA TGTGCCAGCAGCGGGGTGACTAGCGGCACAGATACGCAGTATTTT.

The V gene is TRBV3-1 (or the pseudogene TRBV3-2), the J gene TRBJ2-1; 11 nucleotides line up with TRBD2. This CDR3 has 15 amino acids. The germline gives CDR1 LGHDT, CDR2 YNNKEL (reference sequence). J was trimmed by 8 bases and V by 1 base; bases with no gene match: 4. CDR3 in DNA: TGTGCCAGCAGCCAAGTTAGCGGGGGGGCCTATGAGCAGTTCTTC. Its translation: CASSQVSGGAYEQFF.

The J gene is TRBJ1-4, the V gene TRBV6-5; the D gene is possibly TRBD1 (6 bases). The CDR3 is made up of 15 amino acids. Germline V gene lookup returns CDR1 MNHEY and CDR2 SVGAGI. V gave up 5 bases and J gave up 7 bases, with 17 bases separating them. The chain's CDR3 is CASSITGSGSEKLFF. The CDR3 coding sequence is TGTGCCAGCAGTATTACAGGGTCAGGGAGTGAAAAACTGTTTTTT.

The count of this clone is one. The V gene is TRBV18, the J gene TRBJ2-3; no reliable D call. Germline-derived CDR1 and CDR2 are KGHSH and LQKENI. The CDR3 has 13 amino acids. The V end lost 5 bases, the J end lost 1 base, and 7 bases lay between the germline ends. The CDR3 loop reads CASSSIGTDTQYF. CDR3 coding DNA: TGTGCCAGCTCATCCATAGGCACAGATACGCAGTATTTT.

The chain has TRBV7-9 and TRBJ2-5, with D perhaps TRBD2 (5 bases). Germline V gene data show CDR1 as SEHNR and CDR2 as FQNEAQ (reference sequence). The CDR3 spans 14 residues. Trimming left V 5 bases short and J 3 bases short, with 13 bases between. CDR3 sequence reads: CASSPDLGEETQYF. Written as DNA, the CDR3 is TGTGCCAGCAGCCCAGACCTCGGGGAAGAGACCCAGTACTTC.

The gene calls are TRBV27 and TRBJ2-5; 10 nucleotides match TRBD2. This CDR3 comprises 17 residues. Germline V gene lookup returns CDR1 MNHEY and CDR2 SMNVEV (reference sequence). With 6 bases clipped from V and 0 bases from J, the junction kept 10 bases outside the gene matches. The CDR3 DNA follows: TGTGCCAGCAGCCGGACTAGCGGAGCAACGTACCAAGAGACCCAGTACTTC. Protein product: CASSRTSGATYQETQYF.

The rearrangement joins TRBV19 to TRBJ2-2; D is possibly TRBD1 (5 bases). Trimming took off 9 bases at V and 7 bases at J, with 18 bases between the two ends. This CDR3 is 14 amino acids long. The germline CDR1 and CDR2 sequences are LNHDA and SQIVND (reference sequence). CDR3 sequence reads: CASRVERGYGELFF. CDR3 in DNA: TGTGCCAGCCGGGTAGAAAGGGGATACGGGGAGCTGTTTTTT.

The CDR3 DNA reads TGTGCCAGCAGTCCGGACAGGGGGAACTTGGATGAGCAGTTCTTC. Protein sequence: CASSPDRGNLDEQFF. This sequence joins TRBV28 and TRBJ2-1; 10 bases line up with TRBD1. The CDR3 is made up of 15 amino acids. J gave up 8 bases and V 5 bases, and 9 bases lay outside the gene matches. CDR1 is MDHEN and CDR2 is SYDVKM in the germline V gene.

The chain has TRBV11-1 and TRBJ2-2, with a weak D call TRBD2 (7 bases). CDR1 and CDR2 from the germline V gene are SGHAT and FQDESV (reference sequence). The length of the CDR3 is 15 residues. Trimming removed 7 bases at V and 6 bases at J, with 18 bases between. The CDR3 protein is CASTPWGGESGELFF. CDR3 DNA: TGTGCCAGCACCCCTTGGGGGGGCGAATCCGGGGAGCTGTTTTTT.

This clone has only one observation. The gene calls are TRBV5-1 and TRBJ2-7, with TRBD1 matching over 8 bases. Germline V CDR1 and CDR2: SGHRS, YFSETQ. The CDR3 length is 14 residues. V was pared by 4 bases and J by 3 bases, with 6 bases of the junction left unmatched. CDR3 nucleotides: TGCGCCAGCAGCGCCGGACAGGGTTACTACGAGCAGTACTTC. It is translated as CASSAGQGYYEQYF.

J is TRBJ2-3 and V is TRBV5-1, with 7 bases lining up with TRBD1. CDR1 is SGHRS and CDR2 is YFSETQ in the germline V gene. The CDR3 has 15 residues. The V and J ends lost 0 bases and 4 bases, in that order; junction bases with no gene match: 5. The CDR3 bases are TGCGCCAGCAGCTTGGACAGGGGAGATTCAGATACGCAGTATTTT. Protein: CASSLDRGDSDTQYF.

The CDR3 DNA reads as TGTGCCTGCCCCTTCCGGGGGTTTGCCTACGAGCAGTACTTC. Amino acid sequence: CACPFRGFAYEQYF. V gene TRBV7-9 combines with J gene TRBJ2-7, with TRBD2 as a possible D gene (6 bases). This CDR3 has 14 residues. Germline lookup yields CDR1 SEHNR and CDR2 FQNEAQ (reference sequence). V shed 11 bases and J shed 2 bases, with 19 bases lying between them.

CDR3 sequence reads: CASSPPGQGTVGYTF. The CDR3 DNA reads TGTGCCAGCAGTCCTCCGGGACAGGGGACAGTAGGCTACACCTTC. This sequence joins TRBV6-5 and TRBJ1-2; TRBD1 agrees at 10 bases. Germline V gene data show CDR1 as MNHEY and CDR2 as SVGAGI. The J segment lost 8 bases and the V segment lost 5 bases, leaving 11 bases of the junction unmatched. This CDR3 has 15 residues.

The CDR3 DNA follows: TGCGCCAGCAGCTTGGTAGCGGGGGGCACCTACGAGCAGTACTTC. Protein sequence: CASSLVAGGTYEQYF. The chain combines TRBV5-1 with TRBJ2-7; TRBD2 matches at 10 bases. Germline V gives CDR1 SGHRS, CDR2 YFSETQ. CDR3 size: 15 residues. The junction had 2 bases not matched to a gene; V was cut back by 0 bases and J by 2 bases.

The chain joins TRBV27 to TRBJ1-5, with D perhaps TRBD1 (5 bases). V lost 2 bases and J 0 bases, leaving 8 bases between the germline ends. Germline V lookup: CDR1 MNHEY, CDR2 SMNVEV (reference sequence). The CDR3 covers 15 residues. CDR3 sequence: CASSLTQDSNQPQHF. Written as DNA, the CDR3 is TGTGCCAGCAGTTTAACACAGGATAGCAATCAGCCCCAGCATTTT.

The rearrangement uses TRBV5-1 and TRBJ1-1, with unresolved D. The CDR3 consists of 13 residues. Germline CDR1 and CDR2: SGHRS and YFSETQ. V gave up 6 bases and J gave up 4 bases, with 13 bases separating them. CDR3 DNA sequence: TGCGCCAGCAACATAAGCGATATCACTGAAGCTTTCTTT. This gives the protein CASNISDITEAFF.

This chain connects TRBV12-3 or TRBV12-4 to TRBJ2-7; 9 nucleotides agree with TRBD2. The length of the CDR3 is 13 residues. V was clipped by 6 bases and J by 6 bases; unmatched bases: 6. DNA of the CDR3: TGTGCCAGCAGACGGCGGGAGGGGAGCGAGCAGTACTTC. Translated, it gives CASRRREGSEQYF.

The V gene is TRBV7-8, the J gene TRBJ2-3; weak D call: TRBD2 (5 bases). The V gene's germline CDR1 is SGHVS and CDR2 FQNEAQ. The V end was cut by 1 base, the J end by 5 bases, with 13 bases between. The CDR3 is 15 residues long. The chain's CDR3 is CASSLVLEPKDTQYF. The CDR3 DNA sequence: TGTGCCAGCAGCTTAGTACTAGAACCTAAAGATACGCAGTATTTT.

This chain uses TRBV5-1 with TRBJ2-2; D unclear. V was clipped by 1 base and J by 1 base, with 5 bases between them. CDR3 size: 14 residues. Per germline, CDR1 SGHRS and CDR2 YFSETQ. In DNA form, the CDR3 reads TGCGCCAGCAGCTTGCGAGGGAACACCGGGGAGCTGTTTTTT. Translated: CASSLRGNTGELFF.

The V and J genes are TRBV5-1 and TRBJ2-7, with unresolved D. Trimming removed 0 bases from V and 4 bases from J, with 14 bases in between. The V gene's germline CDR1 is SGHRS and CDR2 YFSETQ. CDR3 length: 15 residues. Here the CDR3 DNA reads TGCGCCAGCAGCTTGGCGATAGGCGGTGTATACGAGCAGTACTTC. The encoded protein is CASSLAIGGVYEQYF.

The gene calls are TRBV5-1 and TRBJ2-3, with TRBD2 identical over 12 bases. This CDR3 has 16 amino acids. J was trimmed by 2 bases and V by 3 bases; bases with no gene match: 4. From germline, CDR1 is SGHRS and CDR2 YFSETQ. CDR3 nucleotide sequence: TGCGCCAGCAGCTCGGGACTAGCGGGTTTCACAGATACGCAGTATTTT. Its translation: CASSSGLAGFTDTQYF.

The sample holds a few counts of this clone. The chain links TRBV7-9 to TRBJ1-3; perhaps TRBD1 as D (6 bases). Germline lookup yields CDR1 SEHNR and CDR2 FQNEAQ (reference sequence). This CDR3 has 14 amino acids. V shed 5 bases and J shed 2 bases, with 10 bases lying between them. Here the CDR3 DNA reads TGTGCCAGCAGCCAGTGGACAGCTGGAAACACCATATATTTT. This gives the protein CASSQWTAGNTIYF.

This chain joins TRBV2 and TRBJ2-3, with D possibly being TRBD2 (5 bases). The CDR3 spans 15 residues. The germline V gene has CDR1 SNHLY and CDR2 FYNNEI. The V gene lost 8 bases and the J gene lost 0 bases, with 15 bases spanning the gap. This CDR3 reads CASAGGPPSTDTQYF. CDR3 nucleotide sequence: TGTGCCAGCGCGGGTGGGCCGCCTAGCACAGATACGCAGTATTTT.

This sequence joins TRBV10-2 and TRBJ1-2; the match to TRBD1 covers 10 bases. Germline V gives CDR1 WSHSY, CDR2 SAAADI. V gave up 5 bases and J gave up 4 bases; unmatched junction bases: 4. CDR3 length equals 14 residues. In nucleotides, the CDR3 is TGCGCCAGCAGTCCGGGACAGGGGTCCTATGGCTACACCTTC. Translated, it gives CASSPGQGSYGYTF.

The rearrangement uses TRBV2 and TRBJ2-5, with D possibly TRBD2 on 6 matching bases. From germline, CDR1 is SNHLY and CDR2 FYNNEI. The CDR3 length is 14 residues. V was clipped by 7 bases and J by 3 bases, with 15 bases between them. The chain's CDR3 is CASKEGRGEETQYF. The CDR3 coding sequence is TGTGCCAGCAAGGAGGGCCGGGGCGAAGAGACCCAGTACTTC.